This T cell receptor (beta chain) was sequenced during a study of identical twins. Healthy Caucasians supplied all donations. This clonotype was detected many times. At one of its ends the junction is not consistent with the germline gene, which may arise from a read error. Template switching supplied a universal primer site; unique molecular identifiers were carried on the cDNA. TCRdb reprocessed the 5' RACE reads with MiXCR, giving one entry per CDR3 protein. The sample has around 480,000 distinct CDR3 sequences; roughly 13% are singletons. The same specimen was also included in a second study, on yellow fever vaccine responses in identical twins.

The sequence was collected from a woman aged 18-30 years in good health. Sequences were obtained from CD4+ T cells sorted from blood.

This CDR3 reads CASSLGFTDTQYF. The CDR3 region has the DNA TGTGCCAGCAGCTTAGGTTTCACAGATACGCAGTATTTT. The J gene is TRBJ2-3, the V gene TRBV5-1; D is undetermined. The CDR3 consists of 13 residues. Germline V gives CDR1 SGHRS, CDR2 YFSETQ.